This T cell receptor beta chain was profiled in a study of T cells after yellow fever vaccination. General study results and limits: FACS-sorted repertoires could harbor abundant contaminating bulk-population clonotypes.

CDR1 and CDR2 (germline): SGHRS, YFSETQ. There are 13 residues in the CDR3. Trimming removed 1 base at V and 4 bases at J, with 8 bases between. At least ten counts were recorded for this clonotype. Its antigen is currently unknown. They built TCR cDNA with 5'RACE template switching, a step that put in a universal primer site and UMIs. Via MiXCR, TCRdb re-called the 5' RACE reads, giving one row per CDR3 protein. Of more than 300,000 distinct CDR3 sequences listed, roughly 10% were seen once; the top ten hold about 3%. The sequencing here drew on CD4+ T cells sorted from PBMCs, taken 45 days after the yellow fever booster vaccination. The J gene is TRBJ1-1, the V gene TRBV5-1, with a tentative D call TRBD1 (5 bases). This clonotype was sampled from a man younger than 35 who received the YFV17D yellow fever vaccine. CDR3 protein: CASSLKGTTEAFF. The CDR3, as DNA: TGCGCCAGCAGCTTGAAAGGGACCACTGAAGCTTTCTTT.